These 25 T cell receptor beta chains share one sample of origin, sequenced in a study of cytomegalovirus exposure and HLA in healthy donors. Primers: 60 Vbeta forward and 13 Jbeta reverse. Only in-frame clones appear in the TCRdb table, and some are missing; sequencing was by immunoSEQ multiplex PCR. This table holds some 150,000 clones, less than 80% found once. Material for sequencing was PBMCs. The receptor source for this set is a man aged 40-55 years in good health and CMV-seronegative.

CDR3 DNA sequence: TGCGCCAGCAGCCAAGGACTTTATAGCAATCAGCCCCAGCATTTT. Encoded protein: CASSQGLYSNQPQHF. The J gene is TRBJ1-5, the V gene TRBV4-1; no reliable D call. Trimming shortened V by 1 base and J by 0 bases, and 7 bases separated the two germline ends. The CDR3 runs to 15 residues. Germline V CDR1 and CDR2: MGHRA, YSYEKL.

The chain couples TRBV6-5 to TRBJ2-2, with a possible D match to TRBD2 (6 bases). The CDR3 sequence is 15 residues long. The V gene lost 6 bases and the J gene lost 0 bases, with 11 bases spanning the gap. Germline V gene lookup returns CDR1 MNHEY and CDR2 SVGAGI. The CDR3 DNA reads as TGTGCCAGCAGACAACTAGCCGCGAACACCGGGGAGCTGTTTTTT. The encoded protein is CASRQLAANTGELFF.

This sequence joins TRBV4-2 and TRBJ2-1, with D unclear. Trimming took 0 bases from V and 4 from J, leaving 25 bases between them. Germline values: CDR1 LGHNA, CDR2 YNFKEQ. The length of the CDR3 is 20 residues. CDR3 bases: TGTGCCAGCAGCCAAGATCTTGGAGCCCCGAGCCTAGAGCCGTACAATGAGCAGTTCTTC. It yields the protein CASSQDLGAPSLEPYNEQFF.

This clone has a single count. The rearrangement joins TRBV28 to TRBJ1-5; 7 bases agree with TRBD1. Losses at the gene ends were 5 bases for V and 3 bases for J; bases not matched to a gene: 13. CDR1 is MDHEN, CDR2 SYDVKM, per germline. The CDR3 spans 17 residues. The CDR3 reads CASSIIWQGETNQPQHF. The CDR3 DNA reads TGTGCCAGCAGTATTATTTGGCAGGGGGAAACCAATCAGCCCCAGCATTTT.

This chain links TRBV30 with TRBJ2-7; TRBD2 agrees at 14 bases. CDR1 is GTSNPN and CDR2 is SVGIG in the germline V gene (reference sequence). The V and J ends lost 3 bases and 5 bases, in that order; junction bases with no gene match: 6. This CDR3 spans 15 amino acids. The CDR3 protein is CAWRRGLAGVDEQYF. DNA for the CDR3: TGTGCCTGGAGGAGGGGACTAGCGGGAGTAGACGAGCAGTACTTC. The whole variable domain, filled in from reference TRBV30 and TRBJ2-7, reads SQTIHQWPATLVQPVGSPLSLECTVEGTSNPNLYWYRQAAGRGLQLLFYSVGIGQISSEVPQNLSASRPQDRQFILSSKKLLLSDSGFYLCAWRRGLAGVDEQYFGPGTRLTVT.

The chain employs TRBV30 and TRBJ2-4, with D unclear. V was shortened by 2 bases and J by 9 bases, with 8 bases between the two germline ends. Germline loops: CDR1 GTSNPN, CDR2 SVGIG (reference sequence). The CDR3 sequence is 11 residues long. CDR3 amino acids: CAWSPTGIQYF. In DNA, the CDR3 is TGTGCCTGGAGTCCGACTGGCATTCAGTACTTC.

This clone came up once. This chain links TRBV7-6 with TRBJ2-5; 14 nucleotides agree with TRBD2. In germline, CDR1 is SGHVS, CDR2 FNYEAQ. This CDR3 region has 17 residues. V was pared by 1 base and J by 3 bases, with 4 bases of the junction left unmatched. The CDR3 region is CASSLVGTSGGKETQYF. CDR3 in DNA: TGTGCCAGCAGCTTAGTTGGGACTAGCGGGGGTAAAGAGACCCAGTACTTC.

The chain couples TRBV5-1 to TRBJ2-5; D perhaps matches TRBD1 (5 bases). Trimming left V 0 bases short and J 5 bases short, with 17 bases between. This CDR3 has 16 residues. CDR1 and CDR2 from the germline V gene are SGHRS and YFSETQ. The CDR3 DNA reads as TGCGCCAGCAGCTTGGATCAGGGATCCCTTTGGGAGACCCAGTACTTC. Its protein product is CASSLDQGSLWETQYF.

This clone was counted between two and nine times. The chain recombines TRBV5-1 with TRBJ2-5; tentatively, D is TRBD2 (5 bases). Germline V gene lookup returns CDR1 SGHRS and CDR2 YFSETQ. This CDR3 is 13 amino acids long. The V end lost 0 bases, the J end lost 11 bases, and 14 bases lay between the germline ends. The CDR3 spells CASSLATQREQYF. CDR3 nucleotide sequence: TGCGCCAGCAGCTTGGCGACCCAAAGGGAGCAGTACTTC.

The V gene is TRBV14, the J gene TRBJ2-1, with D perhaps matching TRBD2 (6 bases). The CDR3 has 14 amino acids. Trimming removed 6 bases from V and 9 bases from J, with 18 bases in between. Germline V gene lookup returns CDR1 SGHDN and CDR2 FVKESK. For the CDR3, the DNA is TGTGCCAGCAGACGAACTAGCTTTAAAGGTGAGCAGTTCTTC. Translating gives CASRRTSFKGEQFF. Complete variable domain (other parts from reference TRBV14 and TRBJ2-1): EAGVTQFPSHSVIEKGQTVTLRCDPISGHDNLYWYRRVMGKEIKFLLHFVKESKQDESGMPNNRFLAERTGGTYSTLKVQPAELEDSGVYFCASRRTSFKGEQFFGPGTRLTVL.

V usage is TRBV19 and J usage is TRBJ2-7; TRBD2 matches 12 bases. CDR3 length equals 17 residues. With V trimmed by 5 bases and J by 0 bases, 8 bases remained unmatched. Per the germline V gene, CDR1 is LNHDA and CDR2 is SQIVND (reference sequence). The CDR3 DNA reads TGTGCCAGTAGTCTTCGACTAGCGGGGGACCTCTCCTACGAGCAGTACTTC. This gives the protein CASSLRLAGDLSYEQYF.

This clone came up a few times. Sequence at one end of the junction differs from germline and may be a read error. CDR3 nucleotide sequence: TGCGCCAGCAGCCAAGGGGGGAATTCGGGGGTAGCCAAAAACAGTCAGTACTTC. Amino acid sequence: CASSQGGNSGVAKNSQYF. The rearrangement joins TRBV4-1 to TRBJ2-4, with D possibly being TRBD2 (6 bases). The CDR3 consists of 18 residues. CDR1 MGHRA and CDR2 YSYEKL come from the germline V gene.

This chain uses TRBV27 with TRBJ2-7; 8 bases are a match to TRBD2. Trimming at V came to 7 bases and at J to 6 bases, leaving 14 bases not matched to a gene. CDR3 length: 15 amino acids. The V gene's germline CDR1 is MNHEY and CDR2 SMNVEV (reference sequence). The CDR3 DNA follows: TGTGCCAGCACCCAGGGAGCGGGAGAGGGTGTCGAGCAGTACTTC. It encodes CASTQGAGEGVEQYF.

The sample holds a few counts of this clone. DNA of the CDR3: TGCGCCAGCAGCAATATACAGGGGGACAACACTGAAGCTTTCTTT. Translated: CASSNIQGDNTEAFF. This chain connects TRBV5-1 to TRBJ1-1; 8 bases align to TRBD1. CDR1 is SGHRS, CDR2 YFSETQ, per germline. The CDR3 is 15 residues long. The junction had 7 bases not matched to a gene; V was cut back by 4 bases and J by 2 bases.

The chain links TRBV6-5 to TRBJ2-7; D is perhaps TRBD1 (5 bases). Germline V CDR1 and CDR2: MNHEY, SVGAGI. The CDR3 is made up of 12 amino acids. V was pared by 6 bases and J by 4 bases, with 10 bases between. The CDR3 protein is CASRGSGYEQYF. The CDR3 DNA is TGTGCCAGCAGGGGTTCAGGGTACGAGCAGTACTTC.

This clone was seen a single time. V usage is TRBV18 and J usage is TRBJ1-5, with D perhaps matching TRBD1 (5 bases). Germline V gene data show CDR1 as KGHSH and CDR2 as LQKENI. V was pared by 1 base and J by 7 bases, with 8 bases between. This CDR3 contains 13 residues. The CDR3 DNA follows: TGTGCCAGCTCACCACAACAGGAACAGCCCCAGCATTTT. Translating it yields CASSPQQEQPQHF.

In DNA, the CDR3 is TGTGCCAGCAGTTCTACAGGGATCCAAGAGACCCAGTACTTC. Encoded protein: CASSSTGIQETQYF. The gene calls are TRBV7-2 and TRBJ2-5, with D possibly TRBD1 on 6 matching bases. Trimming pared 6 bases from V and 1 base from J, leaving 12 bases between. CDR1 and CDR2 from the germline V gene are SGHTA and FQGNSA. The CDR3 has 14 residues.

J is TRBJ2-7 and V is TRBV4-1; D gene ambiguous. Per germline, CDR1 MGHRA and CDR2 YSYEKL. Deletions cut 0 bases from V and 4 bases from J, with 13 bases between. The CDR3 is 15 residues long. CDR3 DNA sequence: TGCGCCAGCAGCCAAGAATTTAGCTTGCCGTACGAGCAGTACTTC. It is translated as CASSQEFSLPYEQYF.

This chain joins TRBV6-1 and TRBJ2-3; D unclear. CDR3 size: 15 residues. Germline V CDR1 and CDR2: MNHNS, SASEGT. Between the trimmed V and J ends, which lost 2 bases and 0 bases, there was a span of 9 bases. In nucleotides, the CDR3 is TGTGCCAGCAGTGAATCCCTAATCAGCACAGATACGCAGTATTTT. Protein sequence: CASSESLISTDTQYF.

This rearrangement joins TRBV5-1 to TRBJ2-2, with 11 bases aligning to TRBD2. Germline CDR1 and CDR2: SGHRS and YFSETQ. V was clipped by 4 bases and J by 2 bases; unmatched bases: 10. The CDR3 length is 18 residues. The CDR3 protein is CASSPGASGRFNTGELFF. Here the CDR3 DNA reads TGCGCCAGCAGCCCGGGGGCTAGCGGGAGGTTCAACACCGGGGAGCTGTTTTTT.

The chain recombines TRBV15 with TRBJ2-7; 8 nucleotides agree with TRBD2. The CDR3 extends over 17 amino acids. J lost 7 bases, V lost 0 bases, and 14 bases had no gene match. The germline V gene has CDR1 LNHNV and CDR2 YYDKDF (reference sequence). The CDR3, as DNA: TGTGCCACCAGCAGAGATGAAGGGCTAGCGGGTATGAGGGAGCAGTACTTC. Translating gives CATSRDEGLAGMREQYF.

The rearrangement joins TRBV30 to TRBJ2-3, with 9 positions matching TRBD1. Germline trimming cut 5 bases from V and 7 bases from J; bases unmatched to any gene: 4. This CDR3 has 12 residues. Germline V gives CDR1 GTSNPN, CDR2 SVGIG (reference sequence). This CDR3 reads CAWGQGTNTQYF. In nucleotides, the CDR3 is TGTGCCTGGGGACAGGGGACGAATACGCAGTATTTT.

V usage is TRBV7-6 and J usage is TRBJ2-1, with 9 bases fitting TRBD1. Germline V gene lookup returns CDR1 SGHVS and CDR2 FNYEAQ. Germline trimming cut 4 bases from V and 5 bases from J; bases unmatched to any gene: 9. The CDR3 runs 16 residues. Here the CDR3 DNA reads TGTGCCAGCAGCTCGGGACAGGGTCAGGTCCACAATGAGCAGTTCTTC. Its translation: CASSSGQGQVHNEQFF.

This clone was counted only a few times. The chain carries TRBV27 and TRBJ2-2; TRBD1 matches 7 bases. This CDR3 region has 14 residues. With 4 bases clipped from V and 1 base from J, the junction kept 0 bases outside the gene matches. Germline-derived CDR1 and CDR2 are MNHEY and SMNVEV (reference sequence). CDR3 DNA sequence: TGTGCCAGCAGTTGGGACAGGAACACCGGGGAGCTGTTTTTT. Protein product: CASSWDRNTGELFF.

CDR3 region: CASSARTAPTDTQYF. As DNA, the CDR3 is TGTGCCAGCAGCGCCCGCACAGCACCCACAGATACGCAGTATTTT. V gene TRBV6-4 combines with J gene TRBJ2-3; D gene unclear. Germline V gives CDR1 MRHNA, CDR2 SNTAGT. V dropped 6 bases and J dropped 2 bases, with 15 bases sitting between them. This CDR3 has 15 amino acids.